Listed below are T cell receptor beta chains from one sample, sequenced in a study of T cell responses to AZD1222 COVID-19 vaccine. Assay: immunoSEQ multiplex PCR; the TCRdb copy retains only in-frame clones and omits some. The profile shows about 96,000 clones, 89% of them singletons. The sample was peripheral blood, taken on day 0 of AZD1222 vaccination. These TCRs come from an adult in good health. Each CDR3 is given with its conserved first and last residue. D genes are given only for firm matches. Size values are once, few and many counts, or a class for expanded clones, and some rows have none.

j_call clone_size v_call d_call cdr3_nt cdr3_aa
TRBJ1-5 - TRBV14 - TGTGCCAGCAGCCAAGAGGGGCCGGGTCAGCCCCAGCATTTT CASSQEGPGQPQHF
TRBJ2-3 - TRBV6-5 TRBD2 TGTGCCAGTCAAGCGGGGGGGCTTAGTACGCAGTATTTT CASQAGGLSTQYF
TRBJ1-6 - TRBV30 - TGTGCCTGGAGTGCTACAATAGGTTCACCCCTCCACTTT CAWSATIGSPLHF
TRBJ2-1 - TRBV6-5 TRBD2 TGTGCCAGCAGTTACTTATCCGGGGGGGCCATTGGAGAACAGTTCTTC CASSYLSGGAIGEQFF
TRBJ1-1 - TRBV6-2/TRBV6-3 - TGTGCCAGCAGTTGGCTTGGGAACACTGAAGCTTTCTTT CASSWLGNTEAFF
TRBJ2-5 - TRBV6-5 TRBD2 TGTGCCAGCAGTTGGGGGGGTATTGGGGAGACCCAGTACTTC CASSWGGIGETQYF
TRBJ1-6 - TRBV2 TRBD1 TGTGCCAGCAGCCTACAGGGGGCAAATAATTCACCCCTCCACTTT CASSLQGANNSPLHF
TRBJ2-7 once TRBV5-1 - TGCGCCAGCAGCCTGGACTACTACGAGCAGTACTTC CASSLDYYEQYF
TRBJ1-5 - TRBV7-9 TRBD1 TGTGCCAGCAGCCCCTCCGCACGGACAGGGGGCAATCAGCCCCAGCATTTT CASSPSARTGGNQPQHF
TRBJ1-1 - TRBV19 - TGTGCCAGTAGTAATGAGGGTACCACTGAAGCTTTCTTT CASSNEGTTEAFF
TRBJ1-3 - TRBV3-1/TRBV3-2 TRBD1 TGTGCCAGCAGTACAGGGGTCGGAAACACCATATATTTT CASSTGVGNTIYF
TRBJ1-6 - TRBV2 TRBD1 TGTGCCAGCAGTGAATCTCGGGACAGAAATTCACCCCTCCACTTT CASSESRDRNSPLHF
TRBJ2-2 - TRBV5-4 TRBD2 TGTGCCAGCACCAGGGACGGACTAGATGGTGTTGGCGGGGAGCTGTTTTTT CASTRDGLDGVGGELFF
TRBJ2-5 - TRBV11-2 - TGTGCCAGCAGCCCTGAGGGGTATCAGGAGACCCAGTACTTC CASSPEGYQETQYF
TRBJ2-1 - TRBV19 - TGTGCCAGTAGTATCTACATTCACTCCTACAATGAGCAGTTCTTC CASSIYIHSYNEQFF
TRBJ1-2 - TRBV30 - TGTGCCTGGAGAGTTACAGGGTATGGCTACACCTTC CAWRVTGYGYTF
TRBJ2-7 - TRBV19 TRBD1 TGTGCCAGTAGTCGGACAGGGGTCTCCTACGAGCAGTACTTC CASSRTGVSYEQYF
TRBJ1-5 - TRBV7-8 - TGTGCCAGCAGCTTAGGCGAGGGGAAGGTGGGACAGCCCCAGCATTTT CASSLGEGKVGQPQHF
TRBJ1-1 once TRBV7-8 - TGTGCCAGTCGGATGAACACTGAAGCTTTCTTT CASRMNTEAFF
TRBJ1-6 - TRBV2 - TGTGCCAGGGGTCAGGGAAAGAATTCACCCCTCCACTTT CARGQGKNSPLHF
TRBJ2-6 - TRBV19 - TGTGCCAGTAGTATGGCCCGGGCAGCCCCTGAGGGGGCCAACGTCCTGACTTTC CASSMARAAPEGANVLTF
TRBJ1-1 - TRBV4-1 TRBD1 TGCGCCAGCAGCCAGGGACAGGGTTTAATTGAAGCTTTCTTT CASSQGQGLIEAFF
TRBJ1-6 - TRBV5-1 - TGCGCCAGCAGCCCCCTCGGGGGGCGCGAGTCACCCCTCCACTTT CASSPLGGRESPLHF
TRBJ1-1 - TRBV4-2 - TGTGCCAGCAGCCAAGAGGGGGCTGAGGACACTGAAGCTTTCTTT CASSQEGAEDTEAFF
TRBJ1-3 - TRBV11-2 - TGTGCCAGCAGCCCGATGACGGGTATAGGTACCATATATTTT CASSPMTGIGTIYF
TRBJ1-4 - TRBV4-1 - TGCGCCAGCAGCCTGGACAGCCCTGGGTTCGGCTTTAATGAAAAACTGTTTTTT CASSLDSPGFGFNEKLFF
TRBJ1-5 - TRBV23-1 - TGCGCCAGCAGTCAATCGGTGGCAGATAGCAATCAGCCCCAGCATTTT CASSQSVADSNQPQHF
TRBJ1-2 once TRBV15 - TGTGCCACCAGCAGAGATCAGGGCTATGGCTACACCTTC CATSRDQGYGYTF
TRBJ1-1 - TRBV7-9 - TGTGCCAGCAGCTTAAATCGGCAGACTGAAGCTTTCTTT CASSLNRQTEAFF